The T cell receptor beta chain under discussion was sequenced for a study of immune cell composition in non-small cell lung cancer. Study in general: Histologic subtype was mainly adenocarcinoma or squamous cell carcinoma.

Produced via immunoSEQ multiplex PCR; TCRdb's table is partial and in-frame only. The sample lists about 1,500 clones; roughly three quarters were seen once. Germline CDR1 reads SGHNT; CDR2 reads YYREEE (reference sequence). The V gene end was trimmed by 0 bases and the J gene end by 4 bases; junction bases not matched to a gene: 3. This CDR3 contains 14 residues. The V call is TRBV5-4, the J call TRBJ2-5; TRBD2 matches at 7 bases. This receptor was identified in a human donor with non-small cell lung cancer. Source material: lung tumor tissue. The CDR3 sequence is CASSLVSGGETQYF. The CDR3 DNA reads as TGTGCCAGCAGCTTGGTTTCGGGGGGAGAGACCCAGTACTTC.